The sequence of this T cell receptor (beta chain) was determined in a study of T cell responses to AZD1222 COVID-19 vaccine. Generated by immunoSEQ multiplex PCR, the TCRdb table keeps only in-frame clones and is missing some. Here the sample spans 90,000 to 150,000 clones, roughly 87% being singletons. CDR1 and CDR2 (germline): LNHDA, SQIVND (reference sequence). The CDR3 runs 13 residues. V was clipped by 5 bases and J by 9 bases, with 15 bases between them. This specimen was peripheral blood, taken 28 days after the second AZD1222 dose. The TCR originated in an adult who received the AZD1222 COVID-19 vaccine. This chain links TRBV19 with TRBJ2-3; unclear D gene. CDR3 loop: CASSSQNVGTQYF. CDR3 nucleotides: TGTGCCAGTAGTTCCCAGAACGTTGGGACGCAGTATTTT.